One and the same sample provided the 10 T cell receptor beta chains below, sequenced in a study of blood T cell repertoires in COVID-19. The table came from immunoSEQ multiplex PCR; TCRdb's copy has only in-frame clones and leaves some out. This table has approximately 160,000 clones, 84% appearing once. The sample comprised peripheral blood. These receptors came from a man aged 35 to 55 who had recovered from COVID-19.

The chain uses TRBV9 and TRBJ1-3; a weak D match, TRBD1 (5 bases). Germline V gene lookup returns CDR1 SGDLS and CDR2 YYNGEE. The CDR3 contains 13 residues. V was trimmed by 0 bases and J by 7 bases, leaving 8 bases between them. Written as DNA, the CDR3 is TGTGCCAGCAGCGTAGACAGGTCCAACACCATATATTTT. Its protein is CASSVDRSNTIYF.

The CDR3 here is CSVGNRGRGEAFF. The CDR3 DNA is TGCAGCGTTGGGAACAGGGGGAGAGGTGAAGCTTTCTTT. The V and J genes are TRBV29-1 and TRBJ1-1; 8 bases align to TRBD1. Trimming took 4 bases from V and 7 from J; bases not matched to a gene: 8. Germline lookup yields CDR1 SQVTM and CDR2 ANQGSEA. The CDR3 runs 13 residues.

The chain uses TRBV10-3 and TRBJ2-6; possible D gene TRBD1, 6 bases. The CDR3 is 18 amino acids. CDR1 is ENHRY, CDR2 SYGVKD, per germline. Trimming shortened V by 2 bases and J by 0 bases, and 14 bases separated the two germline ends. The CDR3 bases are TGTGCCATCAGTGAGACACGGGACACCGACTCTGGGGCCAACGTCCTGACTTTC. This encodes CAISETRDTDSGANVLTF.

The chain has TRBV4-1 and TRBJ1-2; TRBD1 agrees at 7 bases. Trimming at V came to 3 bases and at J to 6 bases, leaving 10 bases not matched to a gene. The CDR3 runs to 15 residues. CDR1 and CDR2 from the germline V gene are MGHRA and YSYEKL. This CDR3 is CASSHLDRPLNGYTF. The DNA of the CDR3 is TGCGCCAGCAGCCACTTGGACAGGCCTTTAAATGGCTACACCTTC.

This chain uses TRBV11-2 with TRBJ1-6, with a possible D match to TRBD1 (5 bases). The CDR3 extends over 16 amino acids. V was pared by 6 bases and J by 5 bases, with 17 bases between. The germline CDR1 and CDR2 sequences are SGHAT and FQNNGV. The CDR3 region is CASRNAGLGHNSPLHF. Here the CDR3 DNA reads TGTGCCAGCAGGAATGCAGGGCTGGGTCATAATTCACCCCTCCACTTT.

This clone was seen a single time. The chain combines TRBV4-1 with TRBJ1-4; no reliable D call. Trimming removed 1 base at V and 2 bases at J, with 14 bases between. The CDR3 spans 17 residues. Germline loops: CDR1 MGHRA, CDR2 YSYEKL. In DNA, the CDR3 is TGCGCCAGCAGCCAAGGATCCCCGGAGATGACTAATGAAAAACTGTTTTTT. Translated, it gives CASSQGSPEMTNEKLFF.

The chain combines TRBV28 with TRBJ2-2; 9 nucleotides match TRBD1. Unmatched junction bases numbered 5, after V lost 7 bases and J lost 5 bases. The CDR3 sequence is 14 residues long. Germline V gene sequence: CDR1 MDHEN, CDR2 SYDVKM. DNA of the CDR3: TGTGCCAGCACCGGGACAGGGAGAACCGGGGAGCTGTTTTTT. This translates into CASTGTGRTGELFF.

This clone came up a few times. The CDR3 loop is CASSQGGGNTEAFF. The CDR3 DNA sequence: TGTGCCAGCTCACAGGGAGGTGGGAACACTGAAGCTTTCTTT. The J gene is TRBJ1-1, the V gene TRBV18; D remains unclear. The CDR3 totals 14 residues. Germline assignment: CDR1 KGHSH and CDR2 LQKENI. Trimming cost V 4 bases and J 1 base, with 10 bases left between them.

The J gene is TRBJ1-6, the V gene TRBV6-2 or TRBV6-3; no clear D. Trimming cost V 2 bases and J 10 bases, with 12 bases left between them. The CDR3 spans 14 residues. Germline loops: CDR1 MNHEY, CDR2 SVGEGT. For the CDR3, the DNA is TGTGCCAGCAGTTACGCGGGAAGGAGATCACCCCTCCACTTT. Translation: CASSYAGRRSPLHF.

The chain has TRBV24-1 and TRBJ2-2, with TRBD2 as a possible D gene (6 bases). Germline V CDR1 and CDR2: KGHDR, SFDVKD. V lost 1 base and J 5 bases, leaving 16 bases between the germline ends. CDR3 length: 17 residues. CDR3 sequence: CATSDLGAGGYTGELFF. The CDR3 nucleotides read TGTGCCACCAGTGATTTAGGAGCGGGCGGATATACCGGGGAGCTGTTTTTT.